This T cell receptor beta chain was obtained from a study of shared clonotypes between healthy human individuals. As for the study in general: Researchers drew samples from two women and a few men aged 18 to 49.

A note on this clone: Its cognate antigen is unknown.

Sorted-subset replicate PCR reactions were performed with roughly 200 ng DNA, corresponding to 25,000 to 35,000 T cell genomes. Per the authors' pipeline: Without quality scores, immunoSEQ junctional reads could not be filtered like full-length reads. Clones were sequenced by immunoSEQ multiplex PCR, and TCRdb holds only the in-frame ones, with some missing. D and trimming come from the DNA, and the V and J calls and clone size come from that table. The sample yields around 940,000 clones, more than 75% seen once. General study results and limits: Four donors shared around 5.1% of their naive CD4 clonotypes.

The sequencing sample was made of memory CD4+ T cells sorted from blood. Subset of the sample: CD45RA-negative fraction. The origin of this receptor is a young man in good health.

In DNA, the CDR3 is TGTGCCAGCAGTTTAAAGCAGACCGGGGAGCTGTTTTTT. Residues: CASSLKQTGELFF. This chain joins TRBV27 and TRBJ2-2, with unresolved D. CDR1 and CDR2 (germline): MNHEY, SMNVEV (reference sequence). V lost 2 bases to trimming and J lost 5 bases, with 6 bases between them. This CDR3 region has 13 residues.